Presented here are 17 T cell receptor beta chains from one specimen sequenced in a study of response to subunit inactivated influenza vaccine (dated by TCRdb to about 2018). Preparation of the library involved RT-PCR. Reads for this sample came from an Illumina HiSeq 2500. The raw public reads went through TCRdb reprocessing: fastp at Q25, MiXCR clone calling, in-frame beta chains kept. Duplicate CDR3 protein sequences are folded into a single record with the most common DNA and genes. A total of 500,000 or so distinct CDR3 sequences appear in this sample, 16% of them only once. Clones ranked in the top ten supply over 2.5% of the sample. The specimen was CD4+ T cells sorted from PBMCs, collected 23 to 25 months after vaccination. The receptors shown here come from a man aged 50-75 years who received an inactivated influenza vaccine. Donor details come from another sample of the same person, matched by shared clones.

This clonotype was seen many times. This chain connects TRBV10-3 to TRBJ2-5; D unresolved. The V and J ends lost 3 bases and 4 bases respectively, with 6 bases between them. The CDR3 length is 12 residues. The germline V gene encodes CDR1 ENHRY and CDR2 SYGVKD. CDR3 sequence reads: CAISESSETQYF. The CDR3 region has the DNA TGTGCCATCAGTGAATCATCAGAGACCCAGTACTTC.

This clonotype was seen a handful of times. The rearrangement links TRBV11-1 to TRBJ2-1, with 12 bases matching TRBD2. Germline CDR1 reads SGHAT; CDR2 reads FQDESV (reference sequence). V lost 8 bases to trimming and J lost 6 bases; unmatched junction nucleotides: 23. The CDR3 is made up of 20 amino acids. This CDR3 is CASPPAAGKPLAGGFNEQFF. In nucleotides, the CDR3 is TGTGCCAGCCCCCCCGCCGCCGGGAAACCACTAGCGGGAGGTTTCAATGAGCAGTTCTTC.

The chain joins TRBV12-3 or TRBV12-4 to TRBJ1-1, with D possibly being TRBD1 (5 bases). Trimming pared 1 base from V and 5 bases from J, leaving 17 bases between. This CDR3 comprises 16 residues. CDR3 nucleotide sequence: TGTGCCAGCAGTTTAGATGGGGCAGGGCGGGGAACTGAAGCTTTCTTT. The encoded protein is CASSLDGAGRGTEAFF.

This chain connects TRBV6-1 to TRBJ1-2; no definite D call. The germline V gene has CDR1 MNHNS and CDR2 SASEGT. V shed 7 bases and J shed 2 bases, with 11 bases lying between them. The CDR3 has 13 amino acids. This CDR3 is CASKGVGNYGYTF. CDR3 nucleotide sequence: TGTGCCAGCAAGGGAGTCGGGAACTATGGCTACACCTTC.

This clonotype showed up just a few times. The V gene is TRBV2, the J gene TRBJ2-2; D gene ambiguous. The germline V gene encodes CDR1 SNHLY and CDR2 FYNNEI. Deletions cut 6 bases from V and 7 bases from J, with 15 bases between. This CDR3 is 14 amino acids long. In DNA form, the CDR3 reads TGTGCCAGCAGAGCCGAGAATGCTCGCGGGGAGCTGTTTTTT. Translating it yields CASRAENARGELFF.

This clonotype was seen a few times. The genes are TRBV20-1 and TRBJ2-3, with D perhaps TRBD2 (5 bases). V lost 0 bases and J 2 bases, leaving 12 bases between the germline ends. Germline V gene lookup returns CDR1 DFQATT and CDR2 SNEGSKA (reference sequence). CDR3 length equals 15 residues. The CDR3 coding sequence is TGCAGTGCTAGAGATGTCGGACTTATCACAGATACGCAGTATTTT. It encodes CSARDVGLITDTQYF.

This clonotype was observed many times. The genes are TRBV12-3 or TRBV12-4 and TRBJ2-3; 11 nucleotides agree with TRBD2. Trimming took 2 bases from V and 3 from J; bases not matched to a gene: 7. This CDR3 has 17 residues. CDR3 nucleotide sequence: TGTGCCAGCAGTTTATTGCTAGCGGGAGGACGGACAGATACGCAGTATTTT. It specifies CASSLLLAGGRTDTQYF.

This sequence joins TRBV4-3 and TRBJ2-7, with TRBD1 identical over 7 bases. CDR3 length: 15 residues. Trimming removed 0 bases from V and 2 bases from J; junction bases left unmatched: 4. Per the germline V gene, CDR1 is LGHNA and CDR2 is YSLEER. This CDR3 reads CASSQEGQSAYEQYF. The DNA for the CDR3 is TGCGCCAGCAGCCAAGAGGGACAGTCAGCCTACGAGCAGTACTTC.

The table lists this clonotype with a few counts. V gene TRBV29-1 combines with J gene TRBJ2-7; 10 bases match TRBD2. From germline, CDR1 is SQVTM and CDR2 ANQGSEA. CDR3 length: 17 amino acids. Germline trimming cut 5 bases from V and 7 bases from J; bases unmatched to any gene: 20. The DNA for the CDR3 is TGCAGCGTTAGGGTATCTAGCGGGAGAATGCTTTATGGGGAGCAGTACTTC. Translated: CSVRVSSGRMLYGEQYF.

This clonotype was observed at least ten times. The CDR3 sequence: CASGAGTSGRREQFF. The CDR3 DNA follows: TGTGCCAGCGGTGCCGGGACTAGCGGGAGAAGAGAGCAGTTCTTC. The J gene is TRBJ2-1, the V gene TRBV7-2, with 14 positions matching TRBD2. The germline V gene encodes CDR1 SGHTA and CDR2 FQGNSA. V shed 8 bases and J 10 bases; nucleotides not matched to a gene: 10. There are 15 residues in the CDR3. Looking up the rest from reference TRBV7-2 and TRBJ2-1 gives the full variable domain: GAGVSQSPSNKVTEKGKDVELRCDPISGHTALYWYRQSLGQGLEFLIYFQGNSAPDKSGLPSDRFSAERTGGSVSTLTIQRTQQEDSAVYLCASGAGTSGRREQFFGPGTRLTVL.

This clonotype was seen repeatedly, ten times or more. The gene calls are TRBV7-8 and TRBJ1-6; D might be TRBD1 (5 bases). The CDR3 loop spans 16 amino acids. Between the trimmed V and J ends, which lost 7 bases and 7 bases, there was a span of 20 bases. Germline CDR1 and CDR2: SGHVS and FQNEAQ. DNA for the CDR3: TGTGCCAGCACGGTCGGTTTGGGGCTTGGAAATTCACCCCTCCACTTT. It translates to CASTVGLGLGNSPLHF.

The table lists this clonotype with a few counts. The chain uses TRBV3-1 and TRBJ2-2, with D perhaps TRBD2 (6 bases). The CDR3 contains 15 residues. Per the germline V gene, CDR1 is LGHDT and CDR2 is YNNKEL (reference sequence). Trimming took off 5 bases at V and 0 bases at J, with 10 bases between the two ends. The CDR3 DNA reads as TGTGCCAGCAGCGGGGGGACTTCGAACACCGGGGAGCTGTTTTTT. Translated: CASSGGTSNTGELFF.

A few counts support this clonotype. V gene TRBV27 combines with J gene TRBJ2-1, with a tentative D call TRBD2 (5 bases). V was cut by 7 bases and J by 10 bases, with 17 bases left in between. In germline, CDR1 is MNHEY, CDR2 SMNVEV (reference sequence). This CDR3 is built from 13 residues. This CDR3 is CASNPTVEDEQFF. The CDR3 DNA is TGTGCCAGCAACCCAACAGTGGAGGACGAGCAGTTCTTC.

The V call is TRBV6-1, the J call TRBJ2-1; no firm D call. Germline CDR1 MNHNS, CDR2 SASEGT. The CDR3 length is 15 residues. Trimming pared 6 bases from V and 6 bases from J, leaving 18 bases between. The CDR3 region is CASSTGPTTSNEQFF. Written as DNA, the CDR3 is TGTGCCAGCAGCACCGGACCTACTACTTCCAATGAGCAGTTCTTC.

The chain recombines TRBV25-1 with TRBJ1-6; D is ambiguous. Germline V gene data show CDR1 as MGHDK and CDR2 as SYGVNS. Trimming shortened V by 2 bases and J by 9 bases, and 11 bases separated the two germline ends. The CDR3 consists of 14 residues. The CDR3 nucleotides read TGTGCCAGCAGTGAACGGGTTAGAAGTTCACCCCTCCACTTT. Its translation: CASSERVRSSPLHF.

This clonotype was seen ten or more times. V usage is TRBV29-1 and J usage is TRBJ1-6; 9 nucleotides agree with TRBD1. The CDR3 totals 12 residues. Germline values: CDR1 SQVTM, CDR2 ANQGSEA. V lost 7 bases to trimming and J lost 14 bases; unmatched junction nucleotides: 9. In nucleotides, the CDR3 is TGCAGCGCCAGCCTGGGACAGGGCACCCTCCACTTT. It is translated as CSASLGQGTLHF.

The chain combines TRBV5-5 with TRBJ1-4; D unresolved. The CDR3 sequence is 14 residues long. With 0 bases removed from V and 8 bases from J, the gap between germline ends came to 11 bases. CDR1 is SGHKS, CDR2 YYEKEE, per germline (reference sequence). The DNA for the CDR3 is TGTGCCAGCAGCTTGGAGGGTAAAGGAGAAAAACTGTTTTTT. Translated, it gives CASSLEGKGEKLFF.